One and the same sample provided the 28 T cell receptor beta chains below, sequenced in a study of OX40 agonist ivuxolimab in advanced cancers. The method was immunoSEQ multiplex PCR; TCRdb's version includes in-frame clones alone and lacks a portion of them. The repertoire holds some 70,000 clones, with under 95% as singletons. Specimen: CD4+ or CD8+ T cells sorted from blood, collected in a trial of the OX40 agonist ivuxolimab. The receptors were sampled from an adult with an advanced solid tumor such as melanoma, head and neck, liver or kidney cancer.

The chain uses TRBV7-9 and TRBJ1-5; D ambiguous. CDR1 SEHNR and CDR2 FQNEAQ come from the germline V gene (reference sequence). Trimming stripped 5 bases from V and 0 bases from J, with 8 bases between. This CDR3 region has 14 residues. CDR3 sequence (DNA): TGTGCCAGCAGCCGGGGAGATAGCAATCAGCCCCAGCATTTT. Protein product: CASSRGDSNQPQHF.

The J gene is TRBJ2-7, the V gene TRBV21-1; whether TRBD1, the table's D call, matches the DNA was not checked. TRBV21-1 is assigned pseudogene status. The CDR3 extends over 16 amino acids. The CDR3 sequence is CASSKALGTAAYEQYF. The CDR3, as DNA: TGTGCCAGCAGCAAAGCATTGGGGACAGCGGCCTACGAGCAGTACTTC.

The CDR3 sequence: CASSRPNTEAFF. Here the CDR3 DNA reads TGTGCCAGCAGCAGACCCAACACTGAAGCTTTCTTT. This chain uses TRBV7-8 with TRBJ1-1, with no clear D. Trimming took off 5 bases at V and 2 bases at J, with 6 bases between the two ends. Germline values: CDR1 SGHVS, CDR2 FQNEAQ. This CDR3 spans 12 amino acids.

This clone showed up just once. The rearrangement uses TRBV7-3 and TRBJ2-2; D is unclear. Trimming removed 2 bases at V and 4 bases at J, with 2 bases between. CDR1 SGHTA and CDR2 FQGTGA come from the germline V gene. The CDR3 spans 12 residues. The CDR3, as DNA: TGTGCCAGCAGCTTACTCACCGGGGAGCTGTTTTTT. Protein sequence: CASSLLTGELFF.

This rearrangement joins TRBV10-3 to TRBJ2-2; D may be TRBD2 (5 bases). This CDR3 is built from 12 residues. Germline V gene sequence: CDR1 ENHRY, CDR2 SYGVKD. Trimming removed 2 bases from V and 10 bases from J, with 8 bases in between. CDR3 nucleotide sequence: TGTGCCATCAGTGAGGGCGGGTTGGAGCTGTTTTTT. Translating it yields CAISEGGLELFF.

This chain uses TRBV19 with TRBJ1-5; 8 nucleotides line up with TRBD1. The germline gives CDR1 LNHDA, CDR2 SQIVND (reference sequence). The J segment lost 7 bases and the V segment lost 9 bases, leaving 5 bases of the junction unmatched. The CDR3 has 12 amino acids. The CDR3 DNA sequence: TGTGCCAGCGGACAGGGTAACCAGCCCCAGCATTTT. Amino acid sequence: CASGQGNQPQHF.

The V call is TRBV9, the J call TRBJ2-3, with TRBD2 as a possible D gene (5 bases). The V and J ends lost 3 bases and 1 base respectively, with 9 bases between them. In germline, CDR1 is SGDLS, CDR2 YYNGEE. There are 14 residues in the CDR3. The CDR3 here is CASSAILGTDTQYF. In nucleotides, the CDR3 is TGTGCCAGCAGCGCGATACTAGGCACAGATACGCAGTATTTT.

The chain employs TRBV2 and TRBJ2-2; D may be TRBD2 (5 bases). Germline V CDR1 and CDR2: SNHLY, FYNNEI. V was shortened by 5 bases and J by 9 bases, with 16 bases between the two germline ends. This CDR3 contains 14 residues. This CDR3 is CASSRTGILRELFF. In nucleotides, the CDR3 is TGTGCCAGCAGTAGGACTGGGATCCTCAGGGAGCTGTTTTTT.

The chain is built from TRBV27 and TRBJ2-7, with 10 nucleotides matching TRBD2. In germline, CDR1 is MNHEY, CDR2 SMNVEV (reference sequence). V was pared by 5 bases and J by 0 bases, with 4 bases of the junction left unmatched. There are 15 residues in the CDR3. The CDR3 bases are TGTGCCAGCAGTACTAAGCGGGGGGGCTCCTACGAGCAGTACTTC. Translating gives CASSTKRGGSYEQYF.

The V call is TRBV27, the J call TRBJ2-5; a possible D gene is TRBD1 (6 bases). Germline V gene lookup returns CDR1 MNHEY and CDR2 SMNVEV (reference sequence). The CDR3 runs to 16 residues. With 6 bases removed from V and 4 bases from J, the gap between germline ends came to 21 bases. The CDR3 reads CASRFSSGAARETQYF. As DNA, the CDR3 is TGTGCCAGCAGATTCTCTTCAGGGGCGGCGCGAGAGACCCAGTACTTC.

The DNA for the CDR3 is TGTGCCAGCAGTGAAACGGCCGACTATGGCTACACCTTC. It yields the protein CASSETADYGYTF. The chain employs TRBV6-1 and TRBJ1-2, with no clear D. The germline V gene encodes CDR1 MNHNS and CDR2 SASEGT. The CDR3 is 13 amino acids. The V end lost 2 bases, the J end lost 3 bases, and 7 bases lay between the germline ends.

CDR3 residues: CAWSVDYNYGYTF. The CDR3 DNA sequence: TGTGCCTGGAGTGTGGACTATAACTATGGCTACACCTTC. The chain recombines TRBV30 with TRBJ1-2; D remains unclear. Germline V lookup: CDR1 GTSNPN, CDR2 SVGIG (reference sequence). Trimming removed 0 bases at V and 1 base at J, with 6 bases between. The CDR3 consists of 13 residues.

The chain uses TRBV30 and TRBJ2-3; unclear D gene. Germline V gene sequence: CDR1 GTSNPN, CDR2 SVGIG (reference sequence). The CDR3 extends over 11 amino acids. Trimming pared 0 bases from V and 6 bases from J, leaving 4 bases between. The CDR3: CAWSVPDTQYF. CDR3 DNA sequence: TGTGCCTGGAGTGTACCGGATACGCAGTATTTT.

The gene calls are TRBV5-1 and TRBJ1-5; 7 positions agree with TRBD1. V lost 5 bases and J lost 0; bases outside the gene matches: 5. Per germline, CDR1 SGHRS and CDR2 YFSETQ. The CDR3 has 15 residues. The DNA of the CDR3 is TGCGCCAGCAGACCCGACAGGGCTAGCAATCAGCCCCAGCATTTT. As protein: CASRPDRASNQPQHF.

The rearrangement uses TRBV9 and TRBJ2-5, with a possible D match to TRBD1 (5 bases). Germline V CDR1 and CDR2: SGDLS, YYNGEE. This CDR3 comprises 15 residues. V dropped 0 bases and J dropped 1 base, with 10 bases sitting between them. This CDR3 reads CASSVGRVSQETQYF. CDR3 sequence (DNA): TGTGCCAGCAGCGTAGGCAGGGTATCCCAAGAGACCCAGTACTTC.

The genes are TRBV10-1 and TRBJ2-5; D gene uncertain. The CDR3 is 15 residues long. Germline V gene lookup returns CDR1 WNHNN and CDR2 SYGVQD (reference sequence). V was trimmed by 4 bases and J by 3 bases, leaving 15 bases between them. This CDR3 reads CASSAVGLTKETQYF. The CDR3, as DNA: TGCGCCAGCAGTGCAGTAGGTCTTACAAAAGAGACCCAGTACTTC.

This clone was found once. The chain recombines TRBV7-9 with TRBJ2-2, with 9 bases aligning to TRBD1. V lost 8 bases and J lost 5; bases outside the gene matches: 15. This CDR3 is built from 17 residues. Germline-derived CDR1 and CDR2 are SEHNR and FQNEAQ (reference sequence). The CDR3, as DNA: TGTGCCAGCGCCAAAACGAATGCGGGACAGGGAACCGGGGAGCTGTTTTTT. Residues: CASAKTNAGQGTGELFF.

The chain is built from TRBV2 and TRBJ2-3; D gene unclear. Germline-derived CDR1 and CDR2 are SNHLY and FYNNEI. V shed 4 bases and J shed 2 bases, with 16 bases lying between them. The CDR3 has 16 amino acids. The CDR3 loop is CASSAEDPTATDTQYF. Here the CDR3 DNA reads TGTGCCAGCAGTGCCGAGGACCCGACCGCCACAGATACGCAGTATTTT. Full variable domain (missing parts from reference TRBV2 and TRBJ2-3): EPEVTQTPSHQVTQMGQEVILRCVPISNHLYFYWYRQILGQKVEFLVSFYNNEISEKSEIFDDQFSVERPDGSNFTLKIRSTKLEDSAMYFCASSAEDPTATDTQYFGPGTRLTVL.

The V and J genes are TRBV5-1 and TRBJ2-1; 15 positions match TRBD2. From germline, CDR1 is SGHRS and CDR2 YFSETQ. The CDR3 spans 18 residues. Trimming removed 4 bases from V and 0 bases from J; junction bases left unmatched: 5. The CDR3 spells CASSTGLAGGYSYNEQFF. The CDR3 region has the DNA TGCGCCAGCAGCACGGGACTAGCGGGAGGCTACTCCTACAATGAGCAGTTCTTC.

The chain has TRBV6-5 and TRBJ2-4; D ambiguous. The length of the CDR3 is 13 residues. The germline V gene has CDR1 MNHEY and CDR2 SVGAGI. V gave up 9 bases and J gave up 0 bases, with 9 bases separating them. CDR3 DNA: TGTGCCAGTTCAGGAGTAGCCAAAAACATTCAGTACTTC. Its protein product is CASSGVAKNIQYF.

The chain recombines TRBV18 with TRBJ2-1; D unresolved. The CDR3 length is 16 residues. With 0 bases removed from V and 7 bases from J, the gap between germline ends came to 16 bases. Germline V CDR1 and CDR2: KGHSH, LQKENI. DNA of the CDR3: TGTGCCAGCTCACCACCTGACGGAAGGCCCACAAATGAGCAGTTCTTC. Translated: CASSPPDGRPTNEQFF.

In this sample, this clone turned up a few times. The chain has TRBV7-2 and TRBJ1-4; the D is unclear. Per germline, CDR1 SGHTA and CDR2 FQGNSA. Trimming cost V 5 bases and J 0 bases, with 7 bases left between them. The CDR3 runs 14 residues. The CDR3 nucleotides read TGTGCCAGCAGCCCCACCGCAACTAATGAAAAACTGTTTTTT. It yields the protein CASSPTATNEKLFF. The entire variable domain, with the rest obtained from reference TRBV7-2 and TRBJ1-4, is as follows: GAGVSQSPSNKVTEKGKDVELRCDPISGHTALYWYRQSLGQGLEFLIYFQGNSAPDKSGLPSDRFSAERTGGSVSTLTIQRTQQEDSAVYLCASSPTATNEKLFFGSGTQLSVL.

This clone was picked up one time. CDR3 amino acids: CASSPKTDRVNTEAFF. Here the CDR3 DNA reads TGTGCCAGCTCGCCCAAAACAGACAGGGTTAACACTGAAGCTTTCTTT. The gene calls are TRBV18 and TRBJ1-1, with 7 positions matching TRBD1. Trimming removed 6 bases from V and 2 bases from J; junction bases left unmatched: 12. Germline CDR1 is KGHSH and CDR2 is LQKENI. This CDR3 comprises 16 residues.

The chain recombines TRBV14 with TRBJ2-5, with 9 bases that match TRBD2. J lost 5 bases, V lost 4 bases, and 17 bases had no gene match. The CDR3 loop spans 18 amino acids. The germline V gene encodes CDR1 SGHDN and CDR2 FVKESK. The CDR3: CASSRALIGGRARETQYF. The CDR3 nucleotides are TGTGCCAGCAGCCGAGCACTAATAGGCGGGAGGGCCCGGGAGACCCAGTACTTC.

The V gene is TRBV5-1, the J gene TRBJ2-7, with 7 bases identical to TRBD1. The CDR3 has 16 amino acids. Unmatched junction bases numbered 7, after V lost 0 bases and J lost 1 base. Germline V lookup: CDR1 SGHRS, CDR2 YFSETQ. The CDR3 DNA is TGCGCCAGCAGCTTGGGGGCCGGGACAGATTCCTACGAGCAGTACTTC. Translating it yields CASSLGAGTDSYEQYF.

This chain joins TRBV6-5 and TRBJ1-2, with 8 bases identical to TRBD1. This CDR3 spans 15 amino acids. Trimming removed 8 bases from V and 5 bases from J; junction bases left unmatched: 13. CDR1 and CDR2 from the germline V gene are MNHEY and SVGAGI. The CDR3 region is CASGEDRDIVYGYTF. The CDR3 coding sequence is TGTGCCAGCGGCGAGGACAGGGATATCGTTTATGGCTACACCTTC.

The V call is TRBV9, the J call TRBJ2-5; TRBD2 matches 8 bases. J was trimmed by 2 bases and V by 4 bases; bases with no gene match: 10. CDR1 is SGDLS and CDR2 is YYNGEE in the germline V gene. This CDR3 comprises 16 residues. In DNA form, the CDR3 reads TGTGCCAGCAGCAGAGGAGTGCTAGCGGGTCAAGAGACCCAGTACTTC. This sequence encodes CASSRGVLAGQETQYF.

The chain is built from TRBV6-6 and TRBJ2-7; maybe TRBD1 (6 bases). Germline loops: CDR1 MNHNY, CDR2 SVGAGI (reference sequence). V dropped 6 bases and J dropped 5 bases, with 11 bases sitting between them. The CDR3 length is 12 residues. The CDR3, as DNA: TGTGCCAGCAGGGCGACAGGCGACGAGCAGTACTTC. Protein sequence: CASRATGDEQYF.